The 5 T cell receptor beta chains given below trace back to one sample, sequenced in a study of blood T cells in healthy people across ages. Together with a sample-barcoded 5' primer, a J-beta primer mix was included in a second PCR lasting about 6 to 12 cycles. TCRdb itself ran the 5' RACE reads through MiXCR, one entry per CDR3 protein. The table has hundreds of thousands of distinct CDR3 sequences, 49% seen once. Source material: blood. These TCRs come from a woman aged 55-69 years in good health.

The chain combines TRBV5-1 with TRBJ2-7, with 8 bases identical to TRBD1. The germline CDR1 and CDR2 sequences are SGHRS and YFSETQ. The CDR3 runs 16 residues. V dropped 4 bases and J dropped 2; count of bases not matched to a gene: 11. Here the CDR3 DNA reads TGCGCCAGCAGCCTAGGAGGGACAGGAACAACCTACGAGCAGTACTTC. It translates to CASSLGGTGTTYEQYF.

V and J are TRBV4-2 and TRBJ1-1; no clear D gene. CDR1 and CDR2 (germline): LGHNA, YNFKEQ. Trimming left V 1 base short and J 4 bases short, with 10 bases between. The CDR3 is 14 amino acids. The CDR3 DNA reads as TGTGCCAGCAGCCAAGTACGGGATTCCACTGAAGCTTTCTTT. Translated: CASSQVRDSTEAFF.

The chain carries TRBV28 and TRBJ2-7; TRBD2 aligns across 7 bases. This CDR3 region has 14 residues. Germline-derived CDR1 and CDR2 are MDHEN and SYDVKM. The V gene end was trimmed by 2 bases and the J gene end by 2 bases; junction bases not matched to a gene: 3. This CDR3 reads CASSLAREPYEQYF. The CDR3 DNA reads TGTGCCAGCAGTTTAGCGCGGGAGCCCTACGAGCAGTACTTC.

This clonotype was picked up one time. This chain uses TRBV29-1 with TRBJ2-1; 10 nucleotides agree with TRBD2. Trimming at V came to 0 bases and at J to 6 bases, leaving 5 bases not matched to a gene. CDR3 length equals 15 residues. Looked up from germline, CDR1 is SQVTM and CDR2 is ANQGSEA. Here the CDR3 reads CSVEDPSGRANEQFF. The CDR3 coding sequence is TGCAGCGTTGAAGATCCGAGCGGGAGGGCCAATGAGCAGTTCTTC.

The rearrangement uses TRBV6-9 and TRBJ1-1; perhaps TRBD1 as D (5 bases). CDR3 length: 16 amino acids. Germline values: CDR1 MNHGY, CDR2 SVAAGI. Trimming shortened V by 0 bases and J by 6 bases, and 17 bases separated the two germline ends. The CDR3 sequence is CASSYSRAGTMPEAFF. Written as DNA, the CDR3 is TGTGCCAGCAGTTATTCAAGGGCAGGGACGATGCCTGAAGCTTTCTTT.